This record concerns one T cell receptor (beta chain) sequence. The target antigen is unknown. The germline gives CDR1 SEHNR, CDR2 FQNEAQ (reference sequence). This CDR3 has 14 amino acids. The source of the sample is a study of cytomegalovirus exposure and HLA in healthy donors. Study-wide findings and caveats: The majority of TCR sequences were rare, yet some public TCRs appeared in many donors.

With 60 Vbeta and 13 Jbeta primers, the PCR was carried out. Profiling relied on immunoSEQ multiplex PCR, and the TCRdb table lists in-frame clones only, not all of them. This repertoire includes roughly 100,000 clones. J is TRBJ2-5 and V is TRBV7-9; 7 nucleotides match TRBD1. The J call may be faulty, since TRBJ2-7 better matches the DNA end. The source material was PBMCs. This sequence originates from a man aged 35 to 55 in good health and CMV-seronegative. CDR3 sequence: CASSSGQLSYEQYF. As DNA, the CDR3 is TGTGCCAGCAGCTCGGGACAGCTCTCCTACGAGCAGTACTTC.